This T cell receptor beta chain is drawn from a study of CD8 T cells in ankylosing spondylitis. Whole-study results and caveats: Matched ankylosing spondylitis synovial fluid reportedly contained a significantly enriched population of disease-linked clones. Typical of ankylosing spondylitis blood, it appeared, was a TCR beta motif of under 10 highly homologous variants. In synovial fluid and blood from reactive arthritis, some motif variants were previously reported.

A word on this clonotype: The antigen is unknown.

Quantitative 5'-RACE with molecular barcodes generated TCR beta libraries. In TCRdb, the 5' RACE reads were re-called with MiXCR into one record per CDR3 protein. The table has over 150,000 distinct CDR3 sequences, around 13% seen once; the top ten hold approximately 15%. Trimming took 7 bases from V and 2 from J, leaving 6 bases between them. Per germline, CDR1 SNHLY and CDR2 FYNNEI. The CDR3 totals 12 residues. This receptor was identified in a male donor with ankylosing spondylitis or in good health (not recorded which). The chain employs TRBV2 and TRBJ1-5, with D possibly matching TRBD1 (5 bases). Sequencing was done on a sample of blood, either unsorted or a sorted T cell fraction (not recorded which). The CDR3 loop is CASKGGNQPQHF. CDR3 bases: TGTGCCAGCAAAGGGGGCAATCAGCCCCAGCATTTT. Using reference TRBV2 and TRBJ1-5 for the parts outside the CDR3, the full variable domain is EPEVTQTPSHQVTQMGQEVILRCVPISNHLYFYWYRQILGQKVEFLVSFYNNEISEKSEIFDDQFSVERPDGSNFTLKIRSTKLEDSAMYFCASKGGNQPQHFGDGTRLSIL.